This T cell receptor (beta chain) was sequenced during a study of shared clonotypes between healthy human individuals. Background on the study: CD4 naive and CD4 memory each took three plates per donor, while CD8 naive took two and CD8 memory one.

General observations from the study: Naive CD4 clonotypes overlapped across a handful of donors at about 5.3%. Generally, naive subsets (rather than memory subsets) showed larger estimated richness.

Researchers partitioned CD4+ cells into CD45RA+ naive and CD45RA-negative memory subsets. The repertoire was sequenced with immunoSEQ multiplex PCR; TCRdb's copy has only in-frame clones and lacks some. The table records 550,000 to 850,000 clones, 72% of them present only once. On this clone: The antigen is not known.

CDR1 and CDR2 (germline): SGHDT, YYEEEE. Trimming pared 5 bases from V and 4 bases from J, leaving 7 bases between. The CDR3 consists of 13 residues. The TCR was taken from a woman aged 30 to 39 in good health. The material sequenced was memory CD4+ T cells sorted from blood. Subset meaning: CD45RA-negative fraction. The rearrangement joins TRBV5-6 to TRBJ2-6; D is uncertain. The CDR3 nucleotides read TGTGCCAGCAGGCGGTCCGGGGCCAACGTCCTGACTTTC. This sequence encodes CASRRSGANVLTF. Complete variable domain (other parts from reference TRBV5-6 and TRBJ2-6): DAGVTQSPTHLIKTRGQQVTLRCSPKSGHDTVSWYQQALGQGPQFIFQYYEEEERQRGNFPDRFSGHQFPNYSSELNVNALLLGDSALYLCASRRSGANVLTFGAGSRLTVL.